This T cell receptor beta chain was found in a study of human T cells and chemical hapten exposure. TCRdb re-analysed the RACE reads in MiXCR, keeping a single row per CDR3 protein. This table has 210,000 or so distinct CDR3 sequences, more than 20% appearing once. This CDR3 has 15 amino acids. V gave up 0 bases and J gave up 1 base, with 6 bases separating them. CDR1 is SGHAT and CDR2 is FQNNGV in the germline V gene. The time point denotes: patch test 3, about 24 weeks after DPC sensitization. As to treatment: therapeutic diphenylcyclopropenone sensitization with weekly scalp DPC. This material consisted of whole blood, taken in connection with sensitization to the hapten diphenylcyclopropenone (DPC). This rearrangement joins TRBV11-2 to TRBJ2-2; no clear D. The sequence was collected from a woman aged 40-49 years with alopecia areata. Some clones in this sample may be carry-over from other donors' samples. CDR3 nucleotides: TGTGCCAGCAGCTTAGACAGGTTGAACACCGGGGAGCTGTTTTTT. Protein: CASSLDRLNTGELFF.